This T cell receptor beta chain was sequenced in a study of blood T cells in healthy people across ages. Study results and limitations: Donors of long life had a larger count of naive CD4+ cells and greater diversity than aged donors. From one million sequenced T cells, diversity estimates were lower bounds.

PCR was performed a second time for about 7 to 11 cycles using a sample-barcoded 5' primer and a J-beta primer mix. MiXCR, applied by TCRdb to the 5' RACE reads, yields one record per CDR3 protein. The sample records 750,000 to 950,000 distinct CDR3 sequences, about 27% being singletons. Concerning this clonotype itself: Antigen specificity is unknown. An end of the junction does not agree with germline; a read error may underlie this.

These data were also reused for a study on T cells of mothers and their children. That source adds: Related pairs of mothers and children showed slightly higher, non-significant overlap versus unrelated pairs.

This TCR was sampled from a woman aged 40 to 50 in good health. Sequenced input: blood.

CDR3 nucleotides: TGTGCCAGCAGCTTAGGGGACACGAGCACAGATATGCAGTATTTT. It yields the protein CASSLGDTSTDMQYF. The chain carries TRBV7-2 and TRBJ2-3; possible D gene TRBD1, 6 bases. The CDR3 length is 15 residues. Germline V lookup: CDR1 SGHTA, CDR2 FQGNSA.